A selection of T cell receptor beta chains follows, all from one sample in a study of T cell changes during pregnancy in multiple sclerosis. TCRdb keeps only in-frame clones here, not all; method: immunoSEQ multiplex PCR. Altogether about 89,000 clones are present, about 90% being singletons, with the ten largest covering less than 2.5%. Material: peripheral blood, obtained after pregnancy. The receptors shown here come from a female donor in good health, enrolled as a control in a pregnancy study. Both conserved end residues are part of each CDR3. The D gene is left open where the match is weak. Clone sizes are given selectively: once, few, many, or a class where the clone is expanded.

>TRBV10-2|NA|TRBD1|TRBJ1-3
TGCGCCAGCAGGGACAGGTCGAGCTCTGGAAACACCATATATTTT
CASRDRSSSGNTIYF
>TRBV7-9|NA|NA|TRBJ2-7
TGTGCCAGCAGCTCTAGAAGCAGCCCCTACGAGCAGTACTTC
CASSSRSSPYEQYF
>TRBV11-2|NA|NA|TRBJ2-7
TGTGCCAGCAGTCTGACACGGGGCGAGCAGTACTTC
CASSLTRGEQYF
>TRBV6-5|NA|NA|TRBJ1-1
TGTGCCAGCAGTTACTGGACGGGAGGCACTGAAGCTTTCTTT
CASSYWTGGTEAFF
>TRBV7-9|once|NA|TRBJ2-7
TGTGCCAGCAGCTTAGCGGGGGGAGAACAGTACTTC
CASSLAGGEQYF
>TRBV28|NA|NA|TRBJ1-1
TGTGCCAGCAGAGTCCACGGCCCGGGCACTGAAGCTTTCTTT
CASRVHGPGTEAFF
>TRBV10-3|NA|TRBD2|TRBJ2-2
TGTGCCACCCCAAGCGGGGTGAACACCGGGGAGCTGTTTTTT
CATPSGVNTGELFF
>TRBV19|NA|NA|TRBJ1-1
TGTGCCAGTAGTAGCGGCACTGAAGCTTTCTTT
CASSSGTEAFF
>TRBV7-8|NA|TRBD2|TRBJ2-3
TGTGCCAGCAGCCCAACAACTAGCGCTCACACGCAGTATTTT
CASSPTTSAHTQYF
>TRBV2|NA|NA|TRBJ2-7
TGTGCCAGCAGTGAAGGAGCCCGACAGACCCTCTACGAGCAGTACTTC
CASSEGARQTLYEQYF
>TRBV5-5|NA|NA|TRBJ2-1
TGTGCCAGCAGCTTGGCTTTTTGGACAGAGCCCTACAATGAGCAGTTCTTC
CASSLAFWTEPYNEQFF
>TRBV4-1|NA|NA|TRBJ2-1
TGCGCCAGCAGCCAAGATGGGCCGAATGAGCAGTTCTTC
CASSQDGPNEQFF
>TRBV19|NA|TRBD1|TRBJ1-5
TGTGCCAGTAGTTCAATGGGACAGGGGTGGGACCAGCCCCAGCATTTT
CASSSMGQGWDQPQHF
>TRBV7-9|NA|NA|TRBJ1-1
TGTGCCAGCAGCTTAGTGGCGGCCACTGAAGCTTTCTTT
CASSLVAATEAFF
>TRBV5-6|NA|TRBD1|TRBJ1-4
TGTGCCAGCAGCACACCGGGACAGGAGAATGAAAAACTGTTTTTT
CASSTPGQENEKLFF
>TRBV12-5|NA|TRBD1|TRBJ2-7
TGTGCTAGTGTAGACAGGGGCTACGAGCAGTACTTC
CASVDRGYEQYF
>TRBV29-1|once|TRBD1|TRBJ2-3
TGCAGCGGTGGACAGGGGGGCACAGATACGCAGTATTTT
CSGGQGGTDTQYF
>TRBV28|NA|NA|TRBJ1-2
TGTGCCAGCAGTGGCAGCGAACGACAGGCTGCAAGCTATGGCTACACCTTC
CASSGSERQAASYGYTF
>TRBV4-2|NA|NA|TRBJ2-1
TGTGCCAGCAGCCAATTGACAGGATTAGATGAGCAGTTCTTC
CASSQLTGLDEQFF
>TRBV7-9|NA|TRBD2|TRBJ2-7
TGTGCCAGCAGCTTAGCGAGGACTAGCGGGAGTCCCTACGAGCAGTACTTC
CASSLARTSGSPYEQYF
>TRBV6-4|NA|NA|TRBJ1-2
TGTGCCACTGGGGCGGGGGCCCCTCGTGGCTACACCTTC
CATGAGAPRGYTF
>TRBV6-1|NA|TRBD1|TRBJ2-6
TGTGCCAGCAGTGCTAGGACAGGGACCTTCTCTGGGGCCAACGTCCTGACTTTC
CASSARTGTFSGANVLTF
>TRBV28|once|TRBD1|TRBJ2-1
TGTGCCAGCAGTTTCACCGGGACAGGGAAGCACAATGAGCAGTTCTTC
CASSFTGTGKHNEQFF
>TRBV5-4|NA|TRBD1|TRBJ1-2
TGTGCCAGCAGCTCCCGGAATAAGACAGGGAGAAGTGGCTACACCTTC
CASSSRNKTGRSGYTF
>TRBV27|NA|TRBD1|TRBJ2-7
TGCGCCAGCAGTTCGGACAGGGTATGGTACGAGCAGTACTTC
CASSSDRVWYEQYF
>TRBV7-9|NA|NA|TRBJ2-7
TGTGCCAGCAGACGAAATACTATGGGCGAGCAGTACTTC
CASRRNTMGEQYF
>TRBV28|NA|NA|TRBJ2-1
TGTGCCAGCAGCCAGATGTCGCCAGGCAATGAGCAGTTCTTC
CASSQMSPGNEQFF
>TRBV11-2|NA|TRBD1|TRBJ1-2
TGTGCCAGCAGCATAGACAGGGGGAATGGCTACACCTTC
CASSIDRGNGYTF
>TRBV1|NA|NA|TRBJ1-5
TGCACCAGCAGCCAAAAGGGAGGGGTTGGGGGCAATCAGCCCCAGCATTTT
CTSSQKGGVGGNQPQHF
>TRBV7-8|NA|NA|TRBJ2-2
TGTGCCAGCAGCTTACTCACGGGGATCGGCGAGGACACCGGGGAGCTGTTTTTT
CASSLLTGIGEDTGELFF
>TRBV9|NA|NA|TRBJ1-2
TGTGCCAGCAGCCCGGGGGGCTGGGATGGCTACACCTTC
CASSPGGWDGYTF
>TRBV9|NA|NA|TRBJ2-3
TGTGCCAGCAGCAGGATTAGCCGGGTCACAGATACGCAGTATTTT
CASSRISRVTDTQYF
>TRBV18|NA|TRBD1|TRBJ1-5
TGTGCCAGCTCACTGGGACAGGGCCGAAATCAGCCCCAGCATTTT
CASSLGQGRNQPQHF
>TRBV29-1|NA|TRBD1|TRBJ1-4
TGCAGCGTCAGACAGGGTAGTGATGAAAAACTGTTTTTT
CSVRQGSDEKLFF
>TRBV6-5|once|NA|TRBJ1-2
TGTGCCAGCAGTTTTGGTGTCGCGTCCTATGGCTACACCTTC
CASSFGVASYGYTF
>TRBV28|NA|NA|TRBJ1-2
TGTGCCAGCAGTTTAAGAGCAGGTGGAGGCTACACCTTC
CASSLRAGGGYTF
>TRBV29-1|NA|TRBD2|TRBJ2-1
TGCAGCGTGGGGCGGGAGGGAGGTCCCAATGAGCAGTTCTTC
CSVGREGGPNEQFF
>TRBV30|NA|NA|TRBJ1-6
TGTGCCTGGACGGCGGGGTCACCCCTCCACTTT
CAWTAGSPLHF
>TRBV19|few|NA|TRBJ1-1
TGTGCCAGTAAAAACAGTCGCATATTGAACACTGAAGCTTTCTTT
CASKNSRILNTEAFF
>TRBV7-2|NA|TRBD2|TRBJ2-1
TGTGCCAGCAGCCTCCTAGCGGGAGTCTACAATGAGCAGTTCTTC
CASSLLAGVYNEQFF
>TRBV29-1|NA|TRBD2|TRBJ2-7
TGCAGCGCGGGAGAGCGGGAATACGAGCAGTACTTC
CSAGEREYEQYF
>TRBV6-6|NA|NA|TRBJ1-5
TGTGCCAGCAGTTCAATCTTCAGGGGTTTGGAGCCCCAGCATTTT
CASSSIFRGLEPQHF
>TRBV6-6|NA|TRBD1|TRBJ2-7
TGTGCCAGCAGTGCCCGGGACAGCTCCTACGAGCAGTACTTC
CASSARDSSYEQYF
>TRBV2|NA|NA|TRBJ2-3
TGTGCCAGCAGTGAAACCGGGTTCGGCGCAGATACGCAGTATTTT
CASSETGFGADTQYF
>TRBV6-6|NA|NA|TRBJ2-7
TGTGCCAGCACCTCGCCGGGTTCAATCTCCTACGAGCAGTACTTC
CASTSPGSISYEQYF
>TRBV29-1|NA|NA|TRBJ1-1
TGCAGCGTCCTACGGACAACCACTGAAGCTTTCTTT
CSVLRTTTEAFF
>TRBV7-9|NA|NA|TRBJ1-1
TGTGCCAGCAGTTCACGACGGCAGGTGGGTGAAGCTTTCTTT
CASSSRRQVGEAFF
>TRBV11-3|NA|TRBD1|TRBJ2-3
TGTGCCAGCAGCTTAGGAGGGGGCCTGAGCACAGATACGCAGTATTTT
CASSLGGGLSTDTQYF
>TRBV7-8|NA|TRBD1|TRBJ1-1
TGTGCCAGCAGCCATCGTTCGGGACAGGGTGGTACTTTCTTT
CASSHRSGQGGTFF
>TRBV9|NA|NA|TRBJ2-6
TGTGCCAGCAGCGTATCGAGCTCTGGGGCCAACGTCCTGACTTTC
CASSVSSSGANVLTF
>TRBV2|NA|NA|TRBJ2-6
TGTGCCAGCAGTGCAGGGGTCTCTGGGGCCAACGTCCTGACTTTC
CASSAGVSGANVLTF
>TRBV4-1|NA|NA|TRBJ2-1
TGCGCCAGCAGCTCGCTAGCGCAGCCCGACAATGAGCAGTTCTTC
CASSSLAQPDNEQFF
>TRBV18|NA|TRBD2|TRBJ2-3
TGTGCCAGCTCACCTCGAAGGGAGGGTGATACGCAGTATTTT
CASSPRREGDTQYF